Listed below are T cell receptor beta chains from one sample, sequenced in a study of vaccination effects on CD4 cells after COVID-19. The protocol was immunoSEQ multiplex PCR, while the TCRdb copy is restricted to in-frame clones and leaves out a portion. In the table there are about 54,000 clones, 80% to 85% of which are singletons. Their specific antigens are unknown. Sequencing used CD4+ T cells from PBMCs cultured with HCoV-229E spike peptides, obtained before COVID-19 vaccination. The source of these receptors is a human donor who received a COVID-19 vaccine. Each CDR3 is given with its conserved first and last residue. Fields, in order: clone size, D gene, J gene, V gene, CDR3 DNA, CDR3 protein. D genes are given only for firm matches. Rows may omit the clone size; those that give it use once, few, many or a size class.

NA,NA,TRBJ1-2,TRBV2,TGTGCCACGGAGAGAGGGCTAGGGGGCTACACCTTC,CATERGLGGYTF
NA,TRBD1,TRBJ1-2,TRBV6-5,TGTGCCAGCAGTACGCGACAGGGCGCTAACTATGGCTACACCTTC,CASSTRQGANYGYTF
NA,NA,TRBJ1-1,TRBV30,TGTGCCTGGAGAGTTGGGGAGAACACTGAAGCTTTCTTT,CAWRVGENTEAFF
NA,NA,TRBJ1-1,TRBV14,TGTGCCAGCAGCTTTTCTCGACCCGGGAGGACTGAAGCTTTCTTT,CASSFSRPGRTEAFF
NA,NA,TRBJ2-1,TRBV19,TGTGCCAGTAGTATGGACGGAAGCTCCTACAATGAGCAGTTCTTC,CASSMDGSSYNEQFF
NA,NA,TRBJ1-5,TRBV7-2,TGTGCCAGCAGCTTGGCGGGGGGCAATCAGCCCCAGCATTTT,CASSLAGGNQPQHF
once,TRBD1,TRBJ1-4,TRBV28,TGTGCCAGCAGTCGGGACAGATTAAAACAGGAAAAACTGTTTTTT,CASSRDRLKQEKLFF
NA,NA,TRBJ2-2,TRBV5-1,TGCGCCAGCAGCGGTACAGGGGAGGCCGGGGAGCTGTTTTTT,CASSGTGEAGELFF
NA,NA,TRBJ1-3,TRBV6-5,TGTGCCAGCAGTCGAGGGGTATCGGGAAACACCATATATTTT,CASSRGVSGNTIYF
NA,NA,TRBJ2-4,TRBV14,TGTGCCAGCAGCCCCGTGGGAGCCAAAAACATTCAGTACTTC,CASSPVGAKNIQYF
NA,TRBD1,TRBJ2-1,TRBV11-2,TGTGCCAGCAGCTTAGTTCGACAGGGAATATACAATGAGCAGTTCTTC,CASSLVRQGIYNEQFF
NA,NA,TRBJ2-3,TRBV4-3,TGCGCCAGCAGCCAATCTCTAGGAGCGGGCACAGATACGCAGTATTTT,CASSQSLGAGTDTQYF
NA,NA,TRBJ1-5,TRBV4-3,TGCGCCAGCAGCATCGACAGGTCTGGTAGGCCCCAGCATTTT,CASSIDRSGRPQHF
NA,NA,TRBJ2-5,TRBV18,TGTGCCAGCTCACCAAATTCAGGGATAGAGACCCAGTACTTC,CASSPNSGIETQYF
NA,NA,TRBJ2-5,TRBV6-2/TRBV6-3,TGTGCCAGCAGTTACGGGTGGAAAGAGACCCAGTACTTC,CASSYGWKETQYF
NA,NA,TRBJ2-3,TRBV18,TGTGCCAGCTCAACTCGGTTTCAACAGAGCACAGATACGCAGTATTTT,CASSTRFQQSTDTQYF
NA,NA,TRBJ1-4,TRBV12-3/TRBV12-4,TGTGCCAGCAGTTTCCAGCCTGGAGAAAAACTGTTTTTT,CASSFQPGEKLFF
few,TRBD1,TRBJ1-1,TRBV28,TGTGCCAGCAGTCTTGCCGGGACAGGGGAAACTGAAGCTTTCTTT,CASSLAGTGETEAFF
NA,TRBD1,TRBJ2-1,TRBV5-1,TGCGCCAGCAGCCGTCAGACAGGGAGCTCCTACAATGAGCAGTTCTTC,CASSRQTGSSYNEQFF
NA,NA,TRBJ1-5,TRBV6-1,TGTGCCAGCAGACTCAATAGCAATCAGCCCCAGCATTTT,CASRLNSNQPQHF
once,NA,TRBJ2-3,TRBV6-4,TGTGCCAGCACCGATACGCAGTATTTT,CASTDTQYF
NA,NA,TRBJ2-1,TRBV6-5,TGTGCCAGCCGTTCGGGGGCCCCATACAATGAGCAGTTCTTC,CASRSGAPYNEQFF
NA,NA,TRBJ2-2,TRBV5-1,TGCGCCAGCAGCTTCAACGGGGGGAACACCGGGGAGCTGTTTTTT,CASSFNGGNTGELFF
few,NA,TRBJ1-5,TRBV19,TGTGCCAGTAGTCTCGACAGGTACCTACCCCAGCATTTT,CASSLDRYLPQHF
NA,NA,TRBJ1-2,TRBV18,TGTGCCAGCTCACCGACGGACGGCGACTATGGCTACACCTTC,CASSPTDGDYGYTF
few,NA,TRBJ2-2,TRBV2,TGTGCCAGCAGTACCGACAGGAACACCGGGGAGCTGTTTTTT,CASSTDRNTGELFF
NA,NA,TRBJ1-1,TRBV7-2,TGTGCCAGCAGTACCCAGGGATTTATGAACACTGAAGCTTTCTTT,CASSTQGFMNTEAFF
NA,NA,TRBJ1-2,TRBV24-1,TGTGCCACCAGTGATTTAGGGCGGGCAGCGGGCTACACCTTC,CATSDLGRAAGYTF
NA,TRBD1,TRBJ1-3,TRBV7-8,TGTGCCAGCAGCTTAAGGGGCCCATATAACAGGGGGCCTGGAAACACCATATATTTT,CASSLRGPYNRGPGNTIYF
NA,NA,TRBJ1-2,TRBV7-9,TGTGCCAGCAGCTTAGGGACAGCATCCTATGGCTACACCTTC,CASSLGTASYGYTF
once,NA,TRBJ2-5,TRBV5-1,TGCGCCAGCAGCTTGGTGGGAGGCCAAGAGACCCAGTACTTC,CASSLVGGQETQYF
NA,TRBD1,TRBJ1-1,TRBV2,TGTGCCAGCAGTGAAGCAGGACAGGGTTTTATCGCTGAAGCTTTCTTT,CASSEAGQGFIAEAFF
NA,NA,TRBJ2-3,TRBV5-1,TGCGCCAGCAGCTTGGGGACAGCAAGCACAGATACGCAGTATTTT,CASSLGTASTDTQYF
NA,NA,TRBJ2-3,TRBV6-4,TGTGCCAGCAGTGTTCAAGAAGGGGCCGGGACGCAGTATTTT,CASSVQEGAGTQYF
NA,NA,TRBJ1-1,TRBV3-1/TRBV3-2,TGTGCCAGCAGCCAAGGCGGGGGCACTGAAGCTTTCTTT,CASSQGGGTEAFF
NA,NA,TRBJ2-1,TRBV5-5,TGTGCCAGCAGCAATACCGGACTCTCCTACAATGAGCAGTTCTTC,CASSNTGLSYNEQFF
once,NA,TRBJ1-3,TRBV7-2,TGTGCCAGCAGCTTAAACTGGGGGATTGGAAACACCATATATTTT,CASSLNWGIGNTIYF
NA,NA,TRBJ2-3,TRBV24-1,TGTGCCACCAGTGACCCGACAACCACAGATACGCAGTATTTT,CATSDPTTTDTQYF
NA,NA,TRBJ2-2,TRBV18,TGTGCCAGCTCACCAAACACCGGGGAGCTGTTTTTT,CASSPNTGELFF
NA,TRBD1,TRBJ2-6,TRBV28,TGTGCCAGCGACAGGGACCCAAGCTCTGGGGCCAACGTCCTGACTTTC,CASDRDPSSGANVLTF
NA,NA,TRBJ1-1,TRBV19,TGTGCCAGTAGTCCACAGGGTAACACTGAAGCTTTCTTT,CASSPQGNTEAFF
NA,NA,TRBJ1-6,TRBV4-3,TGCGCCAGCAGCCGGACTGGGTGGGGGGTTGATTCACCCCTCCACTTT,CASSRTGWGVDSPLHF
NA,TRBD1,TRBJ1-1,TRBV5-1,TGCGCCAGCAGCATAGACAGGGTCAACACTGAAGCTTTCTTT,CASSIDRVNTEAFF
NA,TRBD1,TRBJ2-2,TRBV11-1,TGTGCCAGCAGCTCCCGACAGGGTCCCACCGGGGAGCTGTTTTTT,CASSSRQGPTGELFF
NA,NA,TRBJ2-3,TRBV7-2,TGTGCCAGCAGCTTCTCTACAGATACGCAGTATTTT,CASSFSTDTQYF
NA,NA,TRBJ2-4,TRBV18,TGTGCCAGCTCACCACCGAGAAGGGGGGAACAAAACATTCAGTACTTC,CASSPPRRGEQNIQYF
NA,NA,TRBJ1-2,TRBV25-1,TGTGCCAGCAGTGAAGGCCGTACAGGGTTGGATGGCTACACCTTC,CASSEGRTGLDGYTF
NA,TRBD1,TRBJ2-3,TRBV18,TGTGCCAGCTCACCAGCAGACGGGACAGCAATCGACGATACGCAGTATTTT,CASSPADGTAIDDTQYF
few,NA,TRBJ1-5,TRBV6-5,TGTGCCAGCATCGTGAGTCCGGTGGGTAATCAGCCCCAGCATTTT,CASIVSPVGNQPQHF
few,TRBD2,TRBJ2-1,TRBV19,TGTGCCAGTAGTATTAGCGGGGTTGTGAATGAGCAGTTCTTC,CASSISGVVNEQFF
NA,NA,TRBJ1-2,TRBV19,TGTGCCAGTAGGGGTTTCAGGGCCCACTATGGCTACACCTTC,CASRGFRAHYGYTF